These T cell receptor beta chains were read from a single sample in a study of cytomegalovirus exposure and HLA in healthy donors. The assay was immunoSEQ multiplex PCR, and TCRdb's table has in-frame clones only and misses some. The repertoire holds more than 140,000 clones, with roughly 91% as singletons. What was sequenced was PBMCs. These receptors originate from a woman in her late teens or twenties in good health and CMV-seropositive. Each CDR3 is given with its conserved first and last residue. The D gene is left open where the match is weak. Where a row states a size, it is once, few, many or the class of an expanded clone; other rows omit it.

TRBJ1-1 . TRBV29-1 . CSALTRPAGSTEAFF TGCAGCGCACTAACCCGACCCGCCGGGAGCACTGAAGCTTTCTTT
TRBJ1-4 . TRBV7-2 TRBD1 CASSTTGVNEKLFF TGTGCCAGCAGTACGACAGGGGTTAATGAAAAACTGTTTTTT
TRBJ1-4 . TRBV9 TRBD1 CASSPTPGQPNEKLFF TGTGCCAGCAGCCCCACTCCGGGACAGCCTAATGAAAAACTGTTTTTT
TRBJ1-2 . TRBV11-3 . CASSSGANYGYTF TGTGCCAGCAGCTCAGGCGCTAACTATGGCTACACCTTC
TRBJ2-1 . TRBV4-1 . CASSQDRQTGQFF TGCGCCAGCAGCCAAGATCGCCAGACGGGACAGTTCTTC
TRBJ1-3 once TRBV25-1 . CASSLTGNTIYF TGTGCCAGCAGTTTAACAGGAAACACCATATATTTT
TRBJ2-7 . TRBV7-9 TRBD2 CASSLVPAGGSYEQYF TGTGCCAGCAGCTTAGTTCCAGCGGGAGGATCCTACGAGCAGTACTTC
TRBJ2-3 . TRBV5-1 . CASSDGGGTDTQYF TGCGCCAGCAGTGACGGTGGAGGAACAGATACGCAGTATTTT
TRBJ2-2 . TRBV4-2 TRBD1 CASSRYRGQTGELFF TGTGCCAGCAGCCGTTACAGGGGGCAGACCGGGGAGCTGTTTTTT
TRBJ1-1 . TRBV28 . CASGGGYTEAFF TGTGCCAGTGGGGGCGGGTACACTGAAGCTTTCTTT
TRBJ1-2 once TRBV6-6 TRBD1 CASSSTGPYGYTF TGTGCCAGCAGTTCGACAGGGCCCTATGGCTACACCTTC
TRBJ2-5 . TRBV5-4 TRBD1 CAARQGWGETQYF TGTGCCGCCCGACAGGGCTGGGGGGAGACCCAGTACTTC
TRBJ2-7 . TRBV5-6 . CASSLMVSGIYEQYF TGTGCCAGCAGCTTGATGGTGAGCGGAATCTACGAGCAGTACTTC
TRBJ2-1 . TRBV6-1 . CASSETRANEQFF TGTGCCAGCAGTGAAACCAGGGCGAATGAGCAGTTCTTC
TRBJ2-5 . TRBV30 . CAWSSNKETQYF TGTGCCTGGAGTTCGAACAAGGAGACCCAGTACTTC
TRBJ2-7 . TRBV28 . CASSLAGAEQYF TGTGCCAGCAGTTTAGCAGGGGCCGAGCAGTACTTC
TRBJ2-7 . TRBV15 TRBD1 CATSSQNRGHNEQYF TGTGCCACCAGCAGCCAGAACAGGGGGCACAACGAGCAGTACTTC
TRBJ2-4 . TRBV11-2 . CASSFSNIQYF TGTGCCAGCAGCTTCTCTAACATTCAGTACTTC
TRBJ2-1 . TRBV30 TRBD2 CAWSVGLANDEQFF TGTGCCTGGAGTGTGGGACTAGCTAACGATGAGCAGTTCTTC
TRBJ1-2 . TRBV5-4 TRBD1 CASSRTGESGGYTF TGTGCCAGCAGCCGGACAGGAGAATCGGGTGGCTACACCTTC
TRBJ2-1 . TRBV4-3 TRBD1 CASSQARTGLNEQFF TGCGCCAGCAGCCAGGCTAGGACAGGACTTAATGAGCAGTTCTTC
TRBJ1-2 . TRBV9 . CASSAPGIYGYTF TGTGCCAGCAGCGCCCCAGGGATTTATGGCTACACCTTC
TRBJ1-5 . TRBV7-2 TRBD1 CASSSTGGRNQPQHF TGTGCCAGCAGCTCGACAGGGGGTCGGAATCAGCCCCAGCATTTT
TRBJ2-3 . TRBV6-4 TRBD2 CASSPGLAAGTDTQYF TGTGCCAGCAGTCCCGGACTAGCGGCGGGGACAGATACGCAGTATTTT
TRBJ1-2 . TRBV7-2 . CASSSPRQSNYGYTF TGTGCCAGCAGCTCCCCTAGACAGTCTAACTATGGCTACACCTTC
TRBJ2-7 . TRBV5-4 . CASSLFGPYEQYF TGTGCCAGCAGCTTGTTTGGGCCCTACGAGCAGTACTTC
TRBJ2-2 . TRBV7-3 TRBD2 CASSPWSLAGAGGELFF TGTGCCAGCAGCCCGTGGTCTCTAGCGGGAGCTGGCGGGGAGCTGTTTTTT
TRBJ2-1 . TRBV7-3 TRBD2 CASSLSGGRYNEQFF TGTGCCAGCAGCTTATCTGGCGGGAGGTACAATGAGCAGTTCTTC
TRBJ2-7 . TRBV5-6 . CASSSEWQGLSYEQYF TGTGCCAGCAGCTCCGAATGGCAGGGCTTGTCGTACGAGCAGTACTTC
TRBJ2-7 . TRBV6-5 . CASRTGIDEQYF TGTGCCAGCAGAACAGGCATCGACGAGCAGTACTTC
TRBJ2-1 . TRBV7-9 TRBD2 CASSFRWEGSSYNEQFF TGTGCCAGCAGTTTCCGTTGGGAGGGGAGCTCCTACAATGAGCAGTTCTTC
TRBJ2-3 . TRBV7-8 . CASSLDGADTQYF TGTGCCAGCAGCTTAGATGGAGCGGATACGCAGTATTTT
TRBJ2-5 . TRBV4-2 . CASSNLNREPRETQYF TGTGCCAGCAGCAACCTAAACAGGGAGCCTAGGGAGACCCAGTACTTC
TRBJ1-5 . TRBV6-4 . CASSDFPGAGQPQHF TGTGCCAGCAGTGACTTCCCAGGGGCAGGTCAGCCCCAGCATTTT
TRBJ2-1 . TRBV27 . CASSSWAANNEQFF TGTGCCAGCAGTTCTTGGGCAGCCAACAATGAGCAGTTCTTC
TRBJ2-7 . TRBV29-1 TRBD2 CSVEGGSGNSYEQYF TGCAGCGTTGAAGGGGGTAGCGGGAACTCCTACGAGCAGTACTTC
TRBJ2-1 . TRBV25-1 TRBD2 CASSAPGLAGANEQFF TGTGCCAGCAGTGCCCCGGGACTAGCGGGAGCGAATGAGCAGTTCTTC
TRBJ2-2 . TRBV9 TRBD2 CASSVASGRKDTGELFF TGTGCCAGCAGCGTAGCTAGCGGGAGGAAGGACACCGGGGAGCTGTTTTTT
TRBJ1-1 . TRBV5-1 TRBD1 CASSLFGQGITTEAFF TGCGCCAGCAGCCTCTTTGGACAGGGGATAACCACTGAAGCTTTCTTT
TRBJ2-5 . TRBV7-3 . CASSPRGGGYWTQYF TGTGCCAGCAGCCCCCGTGGTGGGGGGTATTGGACCCAGTACTTC
TRBJ2-7 . TRBV9 . CASSVQQGYEQYF TGTGCCAGCAGCGTACAGCAGGGTTACGAGCAGTACTTC
TRBJ1-2 . TRBV7-2 TRBD1 CASSIRLRDRGGYTF TGTGCCAGCAGCATTCGACTCAGGGACAGGGGTGGCTACACCTTC
TRBJ2-3 . TRBV6-4 TRBD1 CASSTGTGHTDTQYF TGTGCCAGCAGTACCGGGACAGGGCACACAGATACGCAGTATTTT
TRBJ2-7 . TRBV13 . CASSLAGDSYEQYF TGTGCCAGCAGCTTAGCGGGAGACTCCTACGAGCAGTACTTC
TRBJ2-1 . TRBV29-1 TRBD2 CSVERSGSNEQFF TGCAGCGTTGAACGAAGCGGGAGCAATGAGCAGTTCTTC
TRBJ1-2 . TRBV6-5 . CASSYSMRGGYTF TGTGCCAGCAGTTACTCGATGCGGGGGGGCTACACCTTC
TRBJ2-7 . TRBV7-9 TRBD1 CASSPGQGYEQYF TGTGCCAGCAGTCCGGGACAGGGCTACGAGCAGTACTTC
TRBJ2-5 . TRBV7-2 . CASSLDTGSETQYF TGTGCCAGCAGCTTAGATACAGGGTCCGAGACCCAGTACTTC
TRBJ2-1 . TRBV15 TRBD2 CATSKALTSYRNEQFF TGTGCCACCAGCAAGGCCCTGACTAGCTACCGCAATGAGCAGTTCTTC
TRBJ2-1 . TRBV9 TRBD1 CASSVRDRVGNEQFF TGTGCCAGCAGCGTCCGGGACAGGGTGGGCAATGAGCAGTTCTTC
TRBJ2-7 once TRBV6-5 . CASSYSNLAFSYEQYF TGTGCCAGCAGTTACTCGAATTTGGCTTTCTCCTACGAGCAGTACTTC
TRBJ2-7 . TRBV13 . CASSTQGSYEQYF TGTGCCAGCAGCACTCAGGGATCCTACGAGCAGTACTTC